This passage covers 14 T cell receptor beta chains from one sample sequenced in a study of T cells in Graves' hyperthyroidism and ophthalmopathy. The TCR beta CDR3 regions underwent amplification using RNA transcripts as the source. Carried out on the TCR CDR3, a first-round RT-PCR used the HTBI primer set. Via MiXCR, TCRdb re-called the multiplex PCR reads, giving one row per CDR3 protein. The repertoire consists of approximately 520,000 distinct CDR3 sequences, with about 24% occurring once and the leading ten covering 11%. What was sequenced was blood. These receptors were obtained from a woman aged 25 to 39 with Graves' ophthalmopathy.

J is TRBJ1-1 and V is TRBV6-1; no clear D. The V end was cut by 5 bases, the J end by 1 base, with 17 bases between. This CDR3 region has 16 residues. CDR1 is MNHNS, CDR2 SASEGT, per germline. This chain's CDR3 is CASSPGRFVTNTEAFF. The CDR3 region has the DNA TGTGCCAGCAGTCCTGGCCGGTTCGTTACGAACACTGAAGCTTTCTTT.

The CDR3 protein is CATSDLRFGEAFF. CDR3 nucleotide sequence: TGTGCCACCAGTGATTTGCGTTTTGGGGAAGCTTTCTTT. The chain recombines TRBV24-1 with TRBJ1-1; no reliable D call. Between the trimmed V and J ends, which lost 0 bases and 8 bases, there was a span of 9 bases. The CDR3 extends over 13 amino acids. Per the germline V gene, CDR1 is KGHDR and CDR2 is SFDVKD.

The table lists this clonotype with a few counts. The CDR3 bases are TGTGCCAGCAGTTACTCGTGGACCTTGAACACTGAAGCTTTCTTT. This encodes CASSYSWTLNTEAFF. The chain couples TRBV6-5 to TRBJ1-1; D unresolved. The V gene lost 0 bases and the J gene lost 0 bases, with 8 bases spanning the gap. The germline CDR1 and CDR2 sequences are MNHEY and SVGAGI. The CDR3 is 15 amino acids.

The chain combines TRBV6-5 with TRBJ2-6, with D unclear. The CDR3 spans 17 residues. V was shortened by 2 bases and J by 0 bases, with 11 bases between the two germline ends. The germline V gene has CDR1 MNHEY and CDR2 SVGAGI. CDR3: CASSYLGRLSGANVLTF. In DNA, the CDR3 is TGTGCCAGCAGTTACCTAGGACGGCTCTCTGGGGCCAACGTCCTGACTTTC.

CDR3 coding DNA: TGTGCCAGTAGTATAGTCGGAAATAGCAATCAGCCCCAGCATTTT. It encodes CASSIVGNSNQPQHF. The chain has TRBV19 and TRBJ1-5, with D hard to call. Germline CDR1 and CDR2: LNHDA and SQIVND (reference sequence). Between the trimmed V and J ends, which lost 1 base and 0 bases, there was a span of 7 bases. This CDR3 contains 15 residues.

The chain carries TRBV6-5 and TRBJ1-2; D is undetermined. V lost 4 bases and J 4 bases, leaving 13 bases between the germline ends. The CDR3 covers 14 residues. Germline V CDR1 and CDR2: MNHEY, SVGAGI. This chain's CDR3 is CASSLTHQSYGYTF. The CDR3 DNA reads TGTGCCAGCAGTTTGACACATCAAAGCTATGGCTACACCTTC.

This clonotype was counted many times. The J gene is TRBJ2-5, the V gene TRBV20-1; 7 bases match TRBD2. CDR3 length: 12 residues. V was clipped by 3 bases and J by 5 bases; unmatched bases: 3. Germline V gene lookup returns CDR1 DFQATT and CDR2 SNEGSKA (reference sequence). The CDR3 loop reads CSASGGVETQYF. The CDR3 DNA is TGCAGTGCTAGTGGGGGGGTCGAGACCCAGTACTTC.

This clonotype was picked up many times. V usage is TRBV6-2 or TRBV6-3 and J usage is TRBJ1-2; 8 nucleotides align to TRBD1. V gave up 6 bases and J gave up 4 bases; unmatched junction bases: 4. The germline CDR1 and CDR2 sequences are MNHEY and SVGEGT. This CDR3 contains 13 residues. CDR3 sequence (DNA): TGTGCCAGCAGCCGTGGACAGGGCTATGGCTACACCTTC. Translating it yields CASSRGQGYGYTF.

This clonotype was counted ten times or more. The CDR3 reads CASSFRGALQETQYF. DNA for the CDR3: TGTGCCAGCAGCTTCCGGGGGGCGCTACAAGAGACCCAGTACTTC. The chain employs TRBV5-4 and TRBJ2-5; D is possibly TRBD2 (7 bases). The CDR3 spans 15 residues. The V end was cut by 2 bases, the J end by 2 bases, with 13 bases between. Germline CDR1 reads SGHNT; CDR2 reads YYREEE (reference sequence).

There are many counts of this clonotype. The CDR3 DNA reads TGTGCCACCAGTGATACACTAGCGGGGGGGCGGGAGACCCAGTACTTC. This gives the protein CATSDTLAGGRETQYF. This sequence joins TRBV24-1 and TRBJ2-5; 13 bases fit TRBD2. V shed 3 bases and J 5 bases; nucleotides not matched to a gene: 5. This CDR3 spans 16 amino acids. Germline loops: CDR1 KGHDR, CDR2 SFDVKD.

This sequence joins TRBV12-3 or TRBV12-4 and TRBJ2-7; TRBD2 agrees at 10 bases. With V trimmed by 3 bases and J by 2 bases, 4 bases remained unmatched. This CDR3 comprises 15 residues. This chain's CDR3 is CASSFGAGGTYEQYF. Here the CDR3 DNA reads TGTGCCAGCAGTTTCGGAGCGGGAGGGACCTACGAGCAGTACTTC.

This clonotype was counted a few times. Here the CDR3 DNA reads TGTGCCAGCAGCAAGAGGACAGGGGGCTACGAGCAGTACTTC. Its protein product is CASSKRTGGYEQYF. V gene TRBV6-1 combines with J gene TRBJ2-7; TRBD1 matches 10 bases. This CDR3 has 14 amino acids. Losses at the gene ends were 6 bases for V and 3 bases for J; bases not matched to a gene: 5. Germline V gene lookup returns CDR1 MNHNS and CDR2 SASEGT.

The V call is TRBV6-1, the J call TRBJ1-2; 8 bases are shared with TRBD1. This CDR3 region has 13 residues. CDR1 and CDR2 from the germline V gene are MNHNS and SASEGT. Trimming removed 6 bases from V and 8 bases from J; junction bases left unmatched: 8. CDR3 bases: TGTGCCAGCAGAATCACAGGGGGTGACGGCTACACCTTC. This gives the protein CASRITGGDGYTF.

This clonotype was counted between two and nine times. Mismatch with germline at one junction end may stem from a read error. The V call is TRBV3-1, the J call TRBJ1-3; D is uncertain. There are 13 residues in the CDR3. Germline V gene lookup returns CDR1 LGHDT and CDR2 YNNKEL (reference sequence). This CDR3 reads CASSQGSGNTLYF. The DNA of the CDR3 is TGTGCCAGCAGCCAAGGCAGTGGAAACACCCTATATTTT.